The T cell receptor beta chain described here comes from a study of OX40 agonist ivuxolimab in advanced cancers. Germline lookup yields CDR1 KGHSH and CDR2 LQKENI. The CDR3 contains 17 residues. With V trimmed by 3 bases and J by 1 base, 2 bases remained unmatched. Measured with immunoSEQ multiplex PCR; TCRdb has only the in-frame clones, and not every one. The sample carries 75,000 to 100,000 clones, more than 75% recorded once. This chain joins TRBV18 and TRBJ2-6; 11 bases agree with TRBD1. This receptor was obtained from an adult with an advanced solid tumor such as melanoma, head and neck, liver or kidney cancer. The sequenced sample was CD4+ or CD8+ T cells sorted from blood, obtained in a trial of the OX40 agonist ivuxolimab. Here the CDR3 DNA reads TGTGCCAGCTCACCGGGACAGGGGGTATCTGGGGCCAACGTCCTGACTTTC. Translation gives CASSPGQGVSGANVLTF.